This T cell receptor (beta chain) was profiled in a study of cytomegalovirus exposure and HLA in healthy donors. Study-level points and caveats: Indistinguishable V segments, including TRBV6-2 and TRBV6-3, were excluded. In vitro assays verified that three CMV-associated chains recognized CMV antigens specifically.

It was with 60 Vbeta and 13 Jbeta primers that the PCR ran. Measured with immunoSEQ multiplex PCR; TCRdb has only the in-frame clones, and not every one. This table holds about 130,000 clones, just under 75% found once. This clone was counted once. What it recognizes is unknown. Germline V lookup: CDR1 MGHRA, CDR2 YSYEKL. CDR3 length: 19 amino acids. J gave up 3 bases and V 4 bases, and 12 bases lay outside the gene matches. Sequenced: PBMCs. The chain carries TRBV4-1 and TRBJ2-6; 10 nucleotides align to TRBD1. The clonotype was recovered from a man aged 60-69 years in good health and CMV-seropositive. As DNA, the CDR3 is TGCGCCAGCAGCCCTAATCCGGGACAGGGGTTCATTGGGGCCAACGTCCTGACTTTC. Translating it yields CASSPNPGQGFIGANVLTF.